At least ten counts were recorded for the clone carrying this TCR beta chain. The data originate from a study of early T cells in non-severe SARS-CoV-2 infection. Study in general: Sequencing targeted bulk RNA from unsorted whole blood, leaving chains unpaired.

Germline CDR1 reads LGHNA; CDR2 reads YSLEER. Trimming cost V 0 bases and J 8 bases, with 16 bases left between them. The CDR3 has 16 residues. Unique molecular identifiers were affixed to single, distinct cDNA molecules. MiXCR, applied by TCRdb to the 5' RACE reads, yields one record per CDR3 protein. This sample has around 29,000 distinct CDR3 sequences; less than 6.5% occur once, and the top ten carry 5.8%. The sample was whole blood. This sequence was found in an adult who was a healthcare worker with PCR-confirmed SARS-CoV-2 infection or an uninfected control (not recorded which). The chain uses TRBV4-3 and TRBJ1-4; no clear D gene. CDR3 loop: CASSQDRSGFSEKLFF. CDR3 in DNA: TGCGCCAGCAGCCAAGATCGGTCAGGATTCTCCGAAAAACTGTTTTTT.